Following are 5 T cell receptor beta chains from one sample sequenced in a study of metastatic and nonmetastatic thyroid tumors. Thyroid surgery was preceded by no treatment in any patient. TCRdb re-called clones from the PCR reads using MiXCR. The repertoire holds roughly 15,000 clones, with roughly 33% as singletons. Material for sequencing was tumor tissue. The receptor source for this set is a female donor with papillary thyroid cancer or a benign thyroid nodule (not recorded which). Some clones in this sample may be carry-over from other donors' samples.

The chain couples TRBV19 to TRBJ1-5, with a possible D match to TRBD1 (6 bases). This CDR3 spans 13 amino acids. Germline V lookup: CDR1 LNHDA, CDR2 SQIVND (reference sequence). V lost 4 bases and J 6 bases, leaving 10 bases between the germline ends. CDR3 DNA sequence: TGTGCCAGTAGTACAGGGGTGATTCAGCCCCAGCATTTT. Translating gives CASSTGVIQPQHF.

V is TRBV18 and J is TRBJ2-3, with D possibly matching TRBD2 (5 bases). The V gene's germline CDR1 is KGHSH and CDR2 LQKENI. The CDR3 extends over 11 amino acids. V was clipped by 6 bases and J by 5 bases, with 6 bases between them. The chain's CDR3 is CASSGRDTQYF. Here the CDR3 DNA reads TGTGCCAGCTCGGGGAGAGATACGCAGTATTTT.

This clone was seen ten or more times. The sample contains more than one DNA sequence encoding this CDR3. This chain uses TRBV20-1 with TRBJ2-2; the D gene is possibly TRBD2 (5 bases). Per the germline V gene, CDR1 is DFQATT and CDR2 is SNEGSKA (reference sequence). Trimming stripped 3 bases from V and 4 bases from J, with 12 bases between. The CDR3 totals 14 residues. The CDR3 coding sequence is TGCAGTGCTAGTGAGGGAACGGGCACCGGGGAGCTGTTTTTT. It translates to CSASEGTGTGELFF.

This clone showed up many times. Just one base apart from a much larger clone, this may be a read error. This chain joins TRBV9 and TRBJ2-1; D not resolved. CDR1 is SGDLS and CDR2 is YYNGEE in the germline V gene. CDR3 length: 18 residues. The germline V and J ends were trimmed by 0 bases and 3 bases, with 19 bases remaining between them. The CDR3 DNA reads TGTGCCAGCAGCGTAGGATTGTGGGGAAGGGAAGTCTACAATGAGCAGTTCTTC. Translated, it gives CASSVGLWGREVYNEQFF.

The chain is built from TRBV30 and TRBJ1-3; maybe TRBD1 (6 bases). The CDR3 length is 14 residues. Germline V gene sequence: CDR1 GTSNPN, CDR2 SVGIG (reference sequence). The V end was cut by 0 bases, the J end by 2 bases, with 8 bases between. In DNA form, the CDR3 reads TGTGCCTGGAGTGTACCAGGGGCTGGAAACACCATATATTTT. It encodes CAWSVPGAGNTIYF.